The 14 T cell receptor beta chains listed next were all sequenced from one sample in a study of human CD8 memory T cell subsets. Preparation of the TCR beta libraries relied on UMI-labeled 5' RACE. After re-calling the 5' RACE reads, TCRdb lists one entry per CDR3 protein, DNA absent. This table lists 6,500 to 9,000 distinct CDR3 sequences. The sample consisted of CD8+ T cells from PBMCs. These TCRs come from a human donor in good health.

This clonotype is called medium-sized (0.01 to 0.1%) based on its frequency. The chain joins TRBV6-5 to TRBJ2-7. The CDR3 length is 14 residues. From germline, CDR1 is MNHEY and CDR2 SVGAGI. The CDR3 is CASSYSGGSYEQYF.

This chain connects TRBV30 to TRBJ1-1. Germline loops: CDR1 GTSNPN, CDR2 SVGIG (reference sequence). The CDR3 runs 12 residues. CDR3 sequence reads: CAWSVPSTEAFF.

The chain combines TRBV19 with TRBJ2-7; TCRdb reports TRBD1, a call that lacks DNA to check it against. The CDR3 contains 15 residues. Per the germline V gene, CDR1 is LNHDA and CDR2 is SQIVND (reference sequence). This chain's CDR3 is CASSITGTSSYEQYF.

CDR3 amino acids: CASSSPGGGIYEQYF. V is TRBV12-3 or TRBV12-4 and J is TRBJ2-7; as DNA is missing, the TRBD1 call by TCRdb cannot be tested. The CDR3 runs to 15 residues.

This clonotype is deemed medium-sized (0.01 to 0.1%) by its frequency. The rearrangement links TRBV23-1 to TRBJ2-7; TCRdb lists TRBD1, though no DNA is available to test this call. TRBV23-1 is an ORF, with its function uncertain. The CDR3 is 15 residues long. The CDR3 is CASSQSEGSAYEQYF.

This clonotype shows up as medium-sized by frequency. This rearrangement joins TRBV20-1 to TRBJ1-5; TCRdb names TRBD1, which stays unverified in the absence of DNA. Germline CDR1 DFQATT, CDR2 SNEGSKA (reference sequence). This CDR3 region has 14 residues. The CDR3: CSASDRGRLQPQHF.

The V and J genes are TRBV10-3 and TRBJ2-7. This CDR3 spans 14 amino acids. CDR1 and CDR2 from the germline V gene are ENHRY and SYGVKD. This CDR3 is CAISDWTDSYEQYF.

The rearrangement joins TRBV24-1 to TRBJ2-3. Germline loops: CDR1 KGHDR, CDR2 SFDVKD. CDR3 length: 16 amino acids. The CDR3 here is CATSDGSGSSTDTQYF.

According to its frequency, this clonotype is medium-sized (0.01 to 0.1%). The rearrangement joins TRBV7-9 to TRBJ2-3. The CDR3 has 13 residues. In germline, CDR1 is SEHNR, CDR2 FQNEAQ (reference sequence). CDR3 sequence: CASSLLSTDTQYF.

The J gene is TRBJ2-7, the V gene TRBV5-1; TCRdb picks TRBD1, but there is no DNA to check that call. Germline CDR1 and CDR2: SGHRS and YFSETQ. The CDR3 spans 13 residues. Here the CDR3 reads CASSLGGADEQYF.

The chain is built from TRBV27 and TRBJ2-7; lacking DNA, the TRBD1 call made by TCRdb goes unchecked. The CDR3 sequence is 14 residues long. CDR1 MNHEY and CDR2 SMNVEV come from the germline V gene (reference sequence). CDR3 residues: CASSRNPITPGQYF.

This clonotype is identified as medium-sized from frequency. The rearrangement joins TRBV7-2 to TRBJ1-6; TCRdb names TRBD1, which stays unverified in the absence of DNA. Germline V gene sequence: CDR1 SGHTA, CDR2 FQGNSA. This CDR3 has 16 residues. CDR3 sequence: CASSLSGGAVNSPLHF.

The chain carries TRBV9 and TRBJ2-2; the D gene TCRdb calls, TRBD1, cannot be checked with no DNA. CDR3 size: 15 residues. From germline, CDR1 is SGDLS and CDR2 YYNGEE. The chain's CDR3 is CASAVTGANTGELFF.

The chain employs TRBV11-2 and TRBJ2-3; TCRdb returns TRBD2, unconfirmable since there is no DNA. Germline CDR1 is SGHAT and CDR2 is FQNNGV. The CDR3 runs 17 residues. This chain's CDR3 is CASSLVAGGIPTDTQYF.